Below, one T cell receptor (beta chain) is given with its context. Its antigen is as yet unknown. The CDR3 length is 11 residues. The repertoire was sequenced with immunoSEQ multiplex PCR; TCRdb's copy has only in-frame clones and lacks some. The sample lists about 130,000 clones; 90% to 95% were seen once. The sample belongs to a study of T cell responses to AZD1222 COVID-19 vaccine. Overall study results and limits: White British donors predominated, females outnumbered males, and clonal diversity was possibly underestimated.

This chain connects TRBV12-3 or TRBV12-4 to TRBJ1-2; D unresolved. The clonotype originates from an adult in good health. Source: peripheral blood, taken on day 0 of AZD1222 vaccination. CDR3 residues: CAISDNYGYTF. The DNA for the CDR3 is TGTGCGATCTCGGACAACTATGGCTACACCTTC.